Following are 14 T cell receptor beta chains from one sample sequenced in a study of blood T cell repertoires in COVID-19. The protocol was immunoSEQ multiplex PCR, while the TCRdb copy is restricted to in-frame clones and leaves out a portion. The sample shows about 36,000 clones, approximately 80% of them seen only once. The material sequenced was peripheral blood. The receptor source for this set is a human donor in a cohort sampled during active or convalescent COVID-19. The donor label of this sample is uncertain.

CDR3 DNA sequence: TGTGCCAGCAGGGAGGCAGTAGTGAGCAATGAGCAGTTCTTC. As protein: CASREAVVSNEQFF. This chain connects TRBV2 to TRBJ2-1; D may be TRBD2 (5 bases). The V gene lost 6 bases and the J gene lost 6 bases, with 15 bases spanning the gap. The CDR3 length is 14 residues. Germline V gene sequence: CDR1 SNHLY, CDR2 FYNNEI.

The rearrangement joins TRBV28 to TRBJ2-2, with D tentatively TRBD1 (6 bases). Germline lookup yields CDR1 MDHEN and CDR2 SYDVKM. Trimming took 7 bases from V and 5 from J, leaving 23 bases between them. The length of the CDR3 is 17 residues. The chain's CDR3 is CASTKPQGRDLTGELFF. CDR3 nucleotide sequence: TGTGCCAGCACCAAACCACAGGGACGAGATTTAACCGGGGAGCTGTTTTTT. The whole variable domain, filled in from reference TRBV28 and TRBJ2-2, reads DVKVTQSSRYLVKRTGEKVFLECVQDMDHENMFWYRQDPGLGLRLIYFSYDVKMKEKGDIPEGYSVSREKKERFSLILESASTNQTSMYLCASTKPQGRDLTGELFFGEGSRLTVL.

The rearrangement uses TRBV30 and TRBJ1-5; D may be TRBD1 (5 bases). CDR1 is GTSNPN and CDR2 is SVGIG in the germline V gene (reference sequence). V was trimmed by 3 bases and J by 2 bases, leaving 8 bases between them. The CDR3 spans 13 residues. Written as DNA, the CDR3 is TGTGCCTGGAGCGGGGGTCGCAATCAGCCCCAGCATTTT. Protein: CAWSGGRNQPQHF.

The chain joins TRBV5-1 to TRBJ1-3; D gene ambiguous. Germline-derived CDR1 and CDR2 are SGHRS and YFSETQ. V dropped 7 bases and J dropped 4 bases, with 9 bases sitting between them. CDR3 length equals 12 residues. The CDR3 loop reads CASLRRGNTIYF. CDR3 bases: TGCGCCAGCCTTAGGAGGGGAAACACCATATATTTT.

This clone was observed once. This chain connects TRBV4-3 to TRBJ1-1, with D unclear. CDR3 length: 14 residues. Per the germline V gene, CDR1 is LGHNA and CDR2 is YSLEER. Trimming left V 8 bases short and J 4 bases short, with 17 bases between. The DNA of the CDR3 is TGCGCCAGCTCCTCCGCCGAGGGCAGCACTGAAGCTTTCTTT. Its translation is CASSSAEGSTEAFF.

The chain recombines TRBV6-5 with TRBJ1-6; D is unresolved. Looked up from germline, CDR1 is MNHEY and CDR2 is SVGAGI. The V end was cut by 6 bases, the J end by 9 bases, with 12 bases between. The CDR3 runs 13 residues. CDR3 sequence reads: CASRETLGSPLHF. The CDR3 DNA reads TGTGCCAGCAGGGAGACCTTAGGTTCACCCCTCCACTTT.

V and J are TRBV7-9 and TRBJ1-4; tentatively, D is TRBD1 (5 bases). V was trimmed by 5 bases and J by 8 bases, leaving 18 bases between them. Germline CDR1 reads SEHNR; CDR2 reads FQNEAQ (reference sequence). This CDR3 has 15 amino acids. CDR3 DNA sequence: TGTGCCAGCAGCCGCTACAGTGGGGCAGAAGAAAAACTGTTTTTT. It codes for CASSRYSGAEEKLFF.

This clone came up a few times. Here the CDR3 DNA reads TGTGCCAGCAAGGTCGGACATTCATTCCCTGGCTACACCTTC. Its translation: CASKVGHSFPGYTF. The rearrangement joins TRBV6-5 to TRBJ1-2; maybe TRBD1 (5 bases). Germline CDR1 MNHEY, CDR2 SVGAGI. This CDR3 spans 14 amino acids. Deletions cut 7 bases from V and 7 bases from J, with 19 bases between.

The CDR3 loop reads CASSHSSQETQYF. Here the CDR3 DNA reads TGTGCCAGCAGCCATAGTAGCCAAGAGACCCAGTACTTC. The chain is built from TRBV3-1 (or the pseudogene TRBV3-2) and TRBJ2-5; unclear D gene. This CDR3 spans 13 amino acids. Germline lookup yields CDR1 LGHDT and CDR2 YNNKEL (reference sequence). Trimming left V 3 bases short and J 1 base short, with 6 bases between.

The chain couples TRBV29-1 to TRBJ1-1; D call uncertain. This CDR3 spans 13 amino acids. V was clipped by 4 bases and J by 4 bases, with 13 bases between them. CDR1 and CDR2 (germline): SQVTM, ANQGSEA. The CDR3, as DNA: TGCAGCGTTGCCCTGGCGGTTAGCACTGAAGCTTTCTTT. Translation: CSVALAVSTEAFF.

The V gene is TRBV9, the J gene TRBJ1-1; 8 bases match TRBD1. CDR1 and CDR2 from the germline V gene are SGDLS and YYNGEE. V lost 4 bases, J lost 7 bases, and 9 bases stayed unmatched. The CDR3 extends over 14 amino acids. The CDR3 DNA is TGTGCCAGCAGCTTCCTCGACAGGGGTGGTGAAGCTTTCTTT. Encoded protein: CASSFLDRGGEAFF. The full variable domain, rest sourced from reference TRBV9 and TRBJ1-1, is DSGVTQTPKHLITATGQRVTLRCSPRSGDLSVYWYQQSLDQGLQFLIQYYNGEERAKGNILERFSAQQFPDLHSELNLSSLELGDSALYFCASSFLDRGGEAFFGQGTRLTVV.

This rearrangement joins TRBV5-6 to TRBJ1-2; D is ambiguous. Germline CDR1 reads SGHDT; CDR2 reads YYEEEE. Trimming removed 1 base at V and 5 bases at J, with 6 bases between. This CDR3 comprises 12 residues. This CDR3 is CASSLLRYGYTF. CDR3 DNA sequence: TGTGCCAGCAGCTTGTTGAGGTATGGCTACACCTTC. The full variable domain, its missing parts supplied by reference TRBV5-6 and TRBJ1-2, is DAGVTQSPTHLIKTRGQQVTLRCSPKSGHDTVSWYQQALGQGPQFIFQYYEEEERQRGNFPDRFSGHQFPNYSSELNVNALLLGDSALYLCASSLLRYGYTFGSGTRLTVV.

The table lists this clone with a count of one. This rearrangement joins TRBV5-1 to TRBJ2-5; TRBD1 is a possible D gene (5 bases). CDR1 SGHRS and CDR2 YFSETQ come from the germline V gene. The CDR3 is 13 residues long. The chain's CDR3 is CASWGGFQETQYF. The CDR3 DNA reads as TGCGCAAGCTGGGGCGGATTCCAAGAGACCCAGTACTTC.

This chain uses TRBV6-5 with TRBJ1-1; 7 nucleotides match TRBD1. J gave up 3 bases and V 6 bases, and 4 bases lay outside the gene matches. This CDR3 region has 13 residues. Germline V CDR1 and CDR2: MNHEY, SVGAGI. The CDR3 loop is CASRDGQDTEAFF. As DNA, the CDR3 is TGTGCCAGCAGGGACGGACAGGACACTGAAGCTTTCTTT.